Listed here is a single T cell receptor (beta chain). Its antigen remains undetermined. It has no much larger one-base neighbor in the sample; base qualities were not kept. Genomic DNA was isolated from the sorted cells so that the TCRbeta CDR3 region could be sequenced. The immunoSEQ Assay was used to sequence the TCRbeta CDR3 regions. The source is immuneACCESS, and TCRdb retained only in-frame sequences with V and J called. Part of the clones is not carried over; for the studies checked, unresolved V genes explain less than half of this, and the remainder is unexplained. The sample table shows tens of thousands of clones, and around 84% are seen once. The ten largest account for approximately 1.6% of the sample. This specimen belongs to a study of OX40 agonist ivuxolimab in advanced cancers. For the study in its entirety: Ivuxolimab was an agonistic, fully human IgG2 monoclonal antibody directed against OX40 (CD134), a costimulatory receptor. Prior anti-PD-1, anti-PD-L1 or anti-CTLA-4 therapy was permitted, and approximately 41% of dose-escalation patients had received checkpoint inhibitors. Three dose-escalation patients achieved partial responses, one with hepatocellular carcinoma and two with cutaneous melanoma. In the dose-escalation cohort, 82.7% of patients were male, and the mean age was around 60 years, with a range of 23 to 79. Among the 52 dose-escalation patients, about 20 had hepatocellular carcinoma, approximately 15 melanoma, 9 renal cell carcinoma and 9 head and neck cancer. Peripheral TCRbeta sequencing was intended to test whether TCR sequence diversity was altered and clonal T-cell expansion was caused by ivuxolimab. The paper reports the monotherapy dose-escalation portion (N = 52 patients) of the phase I ivuxolimab trial. Intravenous ivuxolimab was administered to patients every 2 weeks at six dose levels: 0.01, 0.1, 0.3, 1.5, 3 and 10 mg/kg.

Study-wide conclusions, independent of this receptor: The antigen specificity of the peripheral T cells that underwent clonal expansion was not determined. At doses from 0.1 to 3.0 mg/kg, clonal expansion was seen in both CD4+ and CD8+ blood T cells between baseline and week 6. On average, CD8+ T cells showed more expanded clones than CD4+ T cells after ivuxolimab. In the 0.1-3.0 mg/kg groups, partial responders were among the patients with the lowest normalized peripheral clonal expansion, particularly in CD8+ T cells. Low levels of normalized T-cell clonal expansion were also seen in some patients who did not respond.

The CDR3 sequence holds 15 residues, the cysteine and phenylalanine included. The DNA shown is the 45-base CDR3, in frame from base 1. The germline V gene encodes CDR1 SGHNT and CDR2 YYREEE (reference sequence). V trim: 4 bases; J trim: 0 bases; unmatched bases: 6. The trial excluded patients who had a history of autoimmune disease or who were on systemic immunosuppression. Peripheral blood for TCR sequencing was collected from all dose cohorts at baseline, on cycle 4 day 1, and on cycle 7 day 1. Samples were obtained from an open-label, multicenter, first-in-human phase I dose-escalation trial of ivuxolimab. Adults with locally advanced or metastatic melanoma, renal cell, hepatocellular, or head and neck squamous cell carcinoma were enrolled in the trial. Before TCR sequencing, CD4+ T cells and CD8+ T cells from peripheral blood were sorted into separate populations.

This receptor was identified in an adult with an advanced solid tumor such as melanoma, head and neck, liver or kidney cancer. The sequenced sample was CD4+ or CD8+ T cells sorted from blood, obtained in a trial of the OX40 agonist ivuxolimab. Recombination connected TRBV5-4 to TRBJ1-2; a stretch of 7 junction bases matches TRBD1. The CDR3 in this case is CASSAGQATNYGYTF. The DNA is as follows: TGTGCCAGCAGCGCAGGACAGGCCACTAACTATGGCTACACCTTC.